This T cell receptor (beta chain) was captured by sequencing in a study of T cells in Graves' hyperthyroidism and ophthalmopathy. Study-level background: It was at initial diagnosis, before any treatment, that peripheral blood was collected.

TCR beta CDR3 regions were amplified from RNA. In the first-round RT-PCR of the TCR CDR3, the HTBI primer set was used. TCRdb itself ran the multiplex PCR reads through MiXCR, one entry per CDR3 protein. The table has roughly 300,000 distinct CDR3 sequences, 21% seen once. Absence of ophthalmopathy progression within 18 months defined stable Graves' hyperthyroidism. Those with hyperthyroidism were 18 to 65 years old, newly diagnosed, and ill for under 2 months. This clonotype was counted between two and nine times. The V gene's germline CDR1 is DFQATT and CDR2 SNEGSKA (reference sequence). Trimming pared 1 base from V and 7 bases from J, leaving 25 bases between. The CDR3 is made up of 17 amino acids.

The sequence was obtained from a woman in her fifties or sixties with Graves' hyperthyroidism. This sequence joins TRBV20-1 and TRBJ1-2; possible D gene TRBD1, 6 bases. Sample: blood. The CDR3, as DNA: TGCAGTGCTAGAGTCAATACGAGGGGGGGCGTAGCCAGTGGCTACACCTTC. This codes for CSARVNTRGGVASGYTF.